A single sample gave rise to the 20 T cell receptor beta chains below, sequenced in a study of blood T cell repertoires in COVID-19. Repertoires were generated with immunoSEQ multiplex PCR, while TCRdb's copy carries only in-frame clones and drops some. The sample lists roughly 240,000 clones; 90% were seen once. Specimen: PBMCs or T cells enriched from blood (not recorded which). The receptors stem from a man aged 45-65 years who had been exposed to COVID-19.

The chain has TRBV29-1 and TRBJ2-3; 9 nucleotides align to TRBD2. Germline loops: CDR1 SQVTM, CDR2 ANQGSEA. CDR3 length: 15 amino acids. The V gene end was trimmed by 2 bases and the J gene end by 4 bases; junction bases not matched to a gene: 7. The CDR3 DNA follows: TGCAGCGTTGAATTGGGGCTAGCGGGACCAGATACGCAGTATTTT. As protein: CSVELGLAGPDTQYF.

The CDR3 sequence: CASSPGTDHEQYV. The CDR3 region has the DNA TGTGCCAGCAGTCCTGGGACAGACCACGAGCAGTACGTC. The gene calls are TRBV27 and TRBJ2-7, with TRBD1 matching 7 bases. The CDR3 extends over 13 amino acids. With V trimmed by 5 bases and J by 5 bases, 6 bases remained unmatched. The germline V gene has CDR1 MNHEY and CDR2 SMNVEV (reference sequence).

J is TRBJ1-1 and V is TRBV15, with 7 bases matching TRBD1. The CDR3 has 14 residues. With 0 bases clipped from V and 10 bases from J, the junction kept 8 bases outside the gene matches. CDR1 and CDR2 from the germline V gene are LNHNV and YYDKDF (reference sequence). The CDR3 reads CATSREETGIAAFF. CDR3 in DNA: TGTGCCACCAGCAGAGAGGAGACAGGGATCGCAGCTTTCTTT.

V gene TRBV2 combines with J gene TRBJ1-2; D call uncertain. V shed 2 bases and J shed 6 bases, with 10 bases lying between them. The germline V gene has CDR1 SNHLY and CDR2 FYNNEI. CDR3 size: 13 residues. CDR3 sequence: CASSEQAGNGYTF. CDR3 DNA sequence: TGTGCCAGCAGTGAACAGGCGGGAAATGGCTACACCTTC.

This chain links TRBV29-1 with TRBJ2-5, with D tentatively TRBD1 (6 bases). The germline CDR1 and CDR2 sequences are SQVTM and ANQGSEA. The CDR3 totals 13 residues. Trimming removed 4 bases at V and 1 base at J, with 10 bases between. For the CDR3, the DNA is TGCAGCGTTGTCGGGGACACCCAAGAGACCCAGTACTTC. It is translated as CSVVGDTQETQYF. The full variable domain, with the rest looked up from reference TRBV29-1 and TRBJ2-5, is SAVISQKPSRDICQRGTSLTIQCQVDSQVTMMFWYRQQPGQSLTLIATANQGSEATYESGFVIDKFPISRPNLTFSTLTVSNMSPEDSSIYLCSVVGDTQETQYFGPGTRLLVL.

The chain carries TRBV15 and TRBJ1-5, with D possibly TRBD1 on 5 matching bases. Trimming shortened V by 3 bases and J by 4 bases, and 16 bases separated the two germline ends. The CDR3 sequence is 16 residues long. The germline gives CDR1 LNHNV, CDR2 YYDKDF (reference sequence). The CDR3 nucleotides are TGTGCCACCAGCAGGGAGGGGAGGTTGAGGAATCAGCCCCAGCATTTT. Protein sequence: CATSREGRLRNQPQHF.

This rearrangement joins TRBV4-2 to TRBJ1-2; D is unclear. V was clipped by 4 bases and J by 6 bases, with 18 bases between them. The CDR3 runs 15 residues. Per the germline V gene, CDR1 is LGHNA and CDR2 is YNFKEQ. The CDR3 here is CASSPVEAMNDGYTF. The CDR3 DNA reads TGTGCCAGCAGCCCCGTAGAGGCGATGAATGATGGCTACACCTTC.

The chain employs TRBV5-1 and TRBJ1-3; 8 bases are a match to TRBD1. Germline V gives CDR1 SGHRS, CDR2 YFSETQ. V shed 4 bases, J shed 8 bases, and the junction held 8 bases outside the gene matches. CDR3 length: 14 amino acids. The CDR3 loop is CASSRDRGVDTIYF. The CDR3 nucleotides read TGCGCCAGCAGCAGAGACAGGGGAGTAGACACCATATATTTT.

The rearrangement links TRBV15 to TRBJ1-1, with unresolved D. The CDR3 loop spans 15 amino acids. Germline V gene sequence: CDR1 LNHNV, CDR2 YYDKDF (reference sequence). V was cut by 1 base and J by 0 bases, with 9 bases left in between. The CDR3 nucleotides are TGTGCCACCAGCAGAGCCCCTAGTTTGAACACTGAAGCTTTCTTT. This encodes CATSRAPSLNTEAFF.

The rearrangement joins TRBV9 to TRBJ2-7; TRBD1 agrees at 7 bases. V lost 0 bases and J lost 7; bases outside the gene matches: 4. The germline CDR1 and CDR2 sequences are SGDLS and YYNGEE. The CDR3 extends over 13 amino acids. The CDR3 here is CASSVGGGWEQYF. The CDR3, as DNA: TGTGCCAGCAGCGTAGGAGGGGGCTGGGAGCAGTACTTC.

The chain joins TRBV6-5 to TRBJ1-2; 12 bases are shared with TRBD1. Germline V gene data show CDR1 as MNHEY and CDR2 as SVGAGI. The CDR3 is made up of 15 amino acids. V shed 10 bases, J shed 6 bases, and the junction held 12 bases outside the gene matches. The CDR3 reads CATLSRDRGPHGYTF. CDR3 bases: TGTGCCACCTTGTCCAGGGACAGGGGGCCTCATGGCTACACCTTC.

The chain recombines TRBV29-1 with TRBJ1-2; tentative D call: TRBD1 (5 bases). The CDR3 loop spans 14 amino acids. CDR1 SQVTM and CDR2 ANQGSEA come from the germline V gene. The V and J ends lost 3 bases and 0 bases respectively, with 11 bases between them. CDR3 protein: CSVEKDSTNYGYTF. CDR3 nucleotides: TGCAGCGTTGAGAAAGACAGTACTAACTATGGCTACACCTTC.

For this clone: One end of the junction fails to match germline, which may point to a read error. The gene calls are TRBV7-9 and TRBJ1-2, with a weak D call TRBD1 (5 bases). This CDR3 is 12 amino acids long. CDR1 is SEHNR and CDR2 is FQNEAQ in the germline V gene (reference sequence). The CDR3 loop reads CASSRGEVPTAF. The CDR3 DNA is TGTGCCAGCAGCCGGGGGGAGGTCCCTACCGCCTTC.

The chain combines TRBV19 with TRBJ2-2; D might be TRBD2 (5 bases). Germline V lookup: CDR1 LNHDA, CDR2 SQIVND (reference sequence). V was cut by 7 bases and J by 3 bases, with 9 bases left in between. The CDR3 length is 13 residues. The CDR3 sequence: CASKPGYTGELFF. The CDR3 DNA reads TGTGCCAGTAAACCGGGATACACCGGGGAGCTGTTTTTT.

This clone was recorded once. The rearrangement uses TRBV27 and TRBJ2-1; 8 nucleotides align to TRBD1. J lost 7 bases, V lost 6 bases, and 2 bases had no gene match. The CDR3 loop spans 12 amino acids. Germline V lookup: CDR1 MNHEY, CDR2 SMNVEV (reference sequence). The chain's CDR3 is CASRTGGNEQFF. The CDR3 DNA reads TGTGCCAGCAGAACAGGGGGGAATGAGCAGTTCTTC.

The chain recombines TRBV5-1 with TRBJ1-4, with TRBD1 matching over 9 bases. The V gene's germline CDR1 is SGHRS and CDR2 YFSETQ. The ends lost 3 bases at V and 8 bases at J; junction bases unmatched: 8. CDR3 size: 15 residues. In DNA form, the CDR3 reads TGCGCCAGCAGCTCGTCGGCCGGGACAGGGGAAAAACTGTTTTTT. Translation: CASSSSAGTGEKLFF.

The CDR3 here is CASSDKSNTEAFF. For the CDR3, the DNA is TGTGCCAGCAGTGATAAATCGAACACTGAAGCTTTCTTT. The V gene is TRBV6-1, the J gene TRBJ1-1; D ambiguous. CDR3 length equals 13 residues. From germline, CDR1 is MNHNS and CDR2 SASEGT. V lost 3 bases to trimming and J lost 1 base, with 6 bases between them.

The rearrangement uses TRBV16 and TRBJ2-3; TRBD1 agrees at 8 bases. Germline CDR1 is KGHSY and CDR2 is FQNENV. The CDR3 extends over 17 amino acids. Trimming cost V 2 bases and J 0 bases; bases outside gene matches: 7. CDR3 DNA sequence: TGTGCCAGCAGCCAAATCGACAGGGGCAAAAGCACAGATACGCAGTATTTT. It yields the protein CASSQIDRGKSTDTQYF.

V and J are TRBV11-2 and TRBJ1-5; D gene ambiguous. This CDR3 has 13 residues. From germline, CDR1 is SGHAT and CDR2 FQNNGV. V lost 3 bases, J lost 1 base, and 4 bases lay in between. CDR3 sequence reads: CASSFLSNQPQHF. The CDR3 DNA is TGTGCCAGCAGCTTTTTAAGCAATCAGCCCCAGCATTTT.

The chain has TRBV7-3 and TRBJ1-2; no clear D. V was trimmed by 5 bases and J by 0 bases, leaving 13 bases between them. Germline lookup yields CDR1 SGHTA and CDR2 FQGTGA. This CDR3 contains 15 residues. CDR3 DNA sequence: TGTGCCAGCAGCATCTCGGGAGCCACTAACTATGGCTACACCTTC. Translation: CASSISGATNYGYTF.